What follows are 23 T cell receptor beta chains derived from one specimen sequenced in a study of blood T cell repertoires in COVID-19. Data came from immunoSEQ multiplex PCR; TCRdb stores just in-frame clones and leaves some out. The sample lists some 140,000 clones, roughly 85% occurring once. The sequenced material came from peripheral blood. The receptors come from a man between 60 and 75 years old with acute or convalescent COVID-19.

This clone was recorded a few times. This chain joins TRBV5-1 and TRBJ1-1, with D tentatively TRBD1 (5 bases). This CDR3 region has 15 residues. The V end was cut by 0 bases, the J end by 0 bases, with 9 bases between. In germline, CDR1 is SGHRS, CDR2 YFSETQ. The chain's CDR3 is CASSLGTPMNTEAFF. CDR3 DNA sequence: TGCGCCAGCAGCTTGGGGACACCTATGAACACTGAAGCTTTCTTT.

The CDR3 sequence is CASSEFAVGRAEAFF. CDR3 nucleotides: TGTGCCAGCAGTGAATTTGCAGTCGGGAGGGCTGAAGCTTTCTTT. The V gene is TRBV2, the J gene TRBJ1-1; D not certain. The CDR3 covers 15 residues. CDR1 SNHLY and CDR2 FYNNEI come from the germline V gene. The V end lost 2 bases, the J end lost 6 bases, and 16 bases lay between the germline ends.

V and J are TRBV28 and TRBJ2-3, with 7 bases lining up with TRBD2. J gave up 0 bases and V 4 bases, and 4 bases lay outside the gene matches. The CDR3 contains 15 residues. Per germline, CDR1 MDHEN and CDR2 SYDVKM. The DNA for the CDR3 is TGTGCCAGCAGTTATGAGCGGGGAAGCACAGATACGCAGTATTTT. Translation gives CASSYERGSTDTQYF.

V usage is TRBV28 and J usage is TRBJ1-2; 11 bases are a match to TRBD1. V was pared by 3 bases and J by 7 bases, with 7 bases of the junction left unmatched. Per the germline V gene, CDR1 is MDHEN and CDR2 is SYDVKM. There are 15 residues in the CDR3. For the CDR3, the DNA is TGTGCCAGCAGTTTTGGGGACAGGGGGTTAAGTGGCTACACCTTC. This sequence encodes CASSFGDRGLSGYTF.

The CDR3 spells CASSIALGPPYEQYF. Here the CDR3 DNA reads TGTGCCAGTAGTATAGCACTAGGACCCCCCTACGAGCAGTACTTC. The chain links TRBV19 to TRBJ2-7; a weak D match, TRBD2 (5 bases). The CDR3 has 15 residues. The germline V gene encodes CDR1 LNHDA and CDR2 SQIVND (reference sequence). Deletions cut 1 base from V and 2 bases from J, with 12 bases between. The variable domain in full, completed from reference TRBV19 and TRBJ2-7, reads DGGITQSPKYLFRKEGQNVTLSCEQNLNHDAMYWYRQDPGQGLRLIYYSQIVNDFQKGDIAEGYSVSREKKESFPLTVTSAQKNPTAFYLCASSIALGPPYEQYFGPGTRLTVT.

About this clone itself: An end of the junction does not agree with germline; a read error may underlie this. J is TRBJ2-5 and V is TRBV7-8; a possible D gene is TRBD2 (6 bases). CDR1 and CDR2 (germline): SGHVS, FQNEAQ. The CDR3 totals 11 residues. The CDR3 nucleotides are TGTGCCAGCAGCTTTCGGGACTTGACCCACTTC. Translating gives CASSFRDLTHF.

The chain combines TRBV6-5 with TRBJ2-7; perhaps TRBD1 as D (6 bases). The germline V and J ends were trimmed by 6 bases and 2 bases, with 14 bases remaining between them. CDR1 and CDR2 from the germline V gene are MNHEY and SVGAGI. This CDR3 contains 14 residues. The CDR3 loop reads CASSSDRPPYEQYF. In DNA, the CDR3 is TGTGCCAGCAGCTCCGACAGGCCACCCTACGAGCAGTACTTC.

This clone was counted a single time. The chain is built from TRBV7-2 and TRBJ2-7, with 9 nucleotides matching TRBD2. Germline assignment: CDR1 SGHTA and CDR2 FQGNSA. V gave up 0 bases and J gave up 5 bases; unmatched junction bases: 5. There are 15 residues in the CDR3. Written as DNA, the CDR3 is TGTGCCAGCAGCTTAGCTAGCGGGAGTTCGAACGAGCAGTACTTC. Its translation is CASSLASGSSNEQYF.

CDR3 DNA sequence: TGTGCCACAATAGGGGGCGTTAATCAGCCCCAGCATTTT. Encoded protein: CATIGGVNQPQHF. This chain joins TRBV28 and TRBJ1-5; 7 bases line up with TRBD1. This CDR3 is built from 13 residues. V was pared by 10 bases and J by 4 bases, with 7 bases of the junction left unmatched. CDR1 MDHEN and CDR2 SYDVKM come from the germline V gene.

This chain links TRBV3-1 (or the pseudogene TRBV3-2) with TRBJ2-7; 12 nucleotides line up with TRBD2. This CDR3 has 15 residues. The junction had 6 bases not matched to a gene; V was cut back by 5 bases and J by 4 bases. In germline, CDR1 is LGHDT, CDR2 YNNKEL (reference sequence). The CDR3 reads CASSNLAGGPYEQYF. CDR3 in DNA: TGTGCCAGCAGCAATCTAGCGGGAGGGCCATACGAGCAGTACTTC.

The chain joins TRBV6-5 to TRBJ2-4; weak D call: TRBD2 (7 bases). The CDR3 runs to 14 residues. Trimming took off 6 bases at V and 5 bases at J, with 14 bases between the two ends. Germline V gene sequence: CDR1 MNHEY, CDR2 SVGAGI. The CDR3 spells CASRLGGAQNIQYF. CDR3 bases: TGTGCCAGCAGGTTGGGGGGGGCCCAAAACATTCAGTACTTC.

The chain joins TRBV5-8 to TRBJ2-5; D gene ambiguous. CDR1 and CDR2 (germline): SGHTS, YDEGEE. Trimming removed 7 bases at V and 2 bases at J, with 15 bases between. The CDR3 runs 14 residues. Written as DNA, the CDR3 is TGTGCCAGCGGTCCCTGGGCAGAACAAGAGACCCAGTACTTC. Translated, it gives CASGPWAEQETQYF.

This CDR3 is CASSQDWGGSLRSTEAFF. In nucleotides, the CDR3 is TGCGCCAGCAGCCAAGATTGGGGGGGCTCCCTAAGGAGCACTGAAGCTTTCTTT. This chain connects TRBV4-1 to TRBJ1-1, with D possibly matching TRBD1 (6 bases). The CDR3 has 18 residues. CDR1 and CDR2 (germline): MGHRA, YSYEKL. V was pared by 0 bases and J by 4 bases, with 21 bases between.

CDR3 in DNA: TGCAGCGTTGTAGACGGGTTGAACACCGGGGAGCTGTTTTTT. It translates to CSVVDGLNTGELFF. J is TRBJ2-2 and V is TRBV29-1; unclear D gene. V lost 4 bases and J 1 base, leaving 10 bases between the germline ends. This CDR3 has 14 amino acids. CDR1 and CDR2 (germline): SQVTM, ANQGSEA.

The rearrangement joins TRBV28 to TRBJ1-4; D might be TRBD1 (5 bases). CDR1 and CDR2 (germline): MDHEN, SYDVKM. The CDR3 is 13 amino acids. The CDR3 protein is CAGGGPTNEKLFF. Here the CDR3 DNA reads TGTGCTGGGGGAGGTCCAACTAATGAAAAACTGTTTTTT.

This chain connects TRBV3-1 (or the pseudogene TRBV3-2) to TRBJ2-1, with 14 bases fitting TRBD2. V lost 5 bases to trimming and J lost 4 bases; unmatched junction nucleotides: 1. Germline-derived CDR1 and CDR2 are LGHDT and YNNKEL (reference sequence). The CDR3 has 15 amino acids. The DNA of the CDR3 is TGTGCCAGCAGCTGGACTAGCGGGGGGTACAATGAGCAGTTCTTC. This codes for CASSWTSGGYNEQFF.

The CDR3 region is CASFRGLATQETQYF. CDR3 coding DNA: TGTGCCTCGTTCCGGGGACTAGCGACCCAAGAGACCCAGTACTTC. The chain uses TRBV30 and TRBJ2-5, with 10 bases matching TRBD2. V dropped 7 bases and J dropped 1; count of bases not matched to a gene: 9. Looked up from germline, CDR1 is GTSNPN and CDR2 is SVGIG (reference sequence). There are 15 residues in the CDR3. Together with reference TRBV30 and TRBJ2-5, the CDR3 gives the full variable domain: SQTIHQWPATLVQPVGSPLSLECTVEGTSNPNLYWYRQAAGRGLQLLFYSVGIGQISSEVPQNLSASRPQDRQFILSSKKLLLSDSGFYLCASFRGLATQETQYFGPGTRLLVL.

The V call is TRBV9, the J call TRBJ1-2; D is ambiguous. The germline V gene encodes CDR1 SGDLS and CDR2 YYNGEE. The length of the CDR3 is 15 residues. V gave up 3 bases and J gave up 10 bases, with 22 bases separating them. The CDR3 coding sequence is TGTGCCAGCAGCGGGCGGGTCGAGCGGGGAAACCTCTACACCTTC. Its translation is CASSGRVERGNLYTF. The complete variable domain, with remaining parts taken from reference TRBV9 and TRBJ1-2, reads DSGVTQTPKHLITATGQRVTLRCSPRSGDLSVYWYQQSLDQGLQFLIQYYNGEERAKGNILERFSAQQFPDLHSELNLSSLELGDSALYFCASSGRVERGNLYTFGSGTRLTVV.

This rearrangement joins TRBV6-5 to TRBJ1-2, with D perhaps matching TRBD1 (6 bases). From germline, CDR1 is MNHEY and CDR2 SVGAGI. V shed 5 bases and J shed 7 bases, with 11 bases lying between them. The CDR3 covers 12 residues. This CDR3 reads CASSTQGIGYTF. As DNA, the CDR3 is TGTGCCAGCAGTACACAGGGAATTGGCTACACCTTC.

The CDR3 region is CASSVGLGSYNEQFF. The CDR3 nucleotides read TGTGCCAGCAGCGTAGGGCTAGGCTCCTACAATGAGCAGTTCTTC. The chain links TRBV9 to TRBJ2-1; D remains unclear. CDR3 length: 15 residues. Deletions cut 0 bases from V and 0 bases from J, with 7 bases between. CDR1 and CDR2 from the germline V gene are SGDLS and YYNGEE.

The chain links TRBV5-1 to TRBJ1-1; 7 positions match TRBD1. This CDR3 contains 15 residues. Germline V gene sequence: CDR1 SGHRS, CDR2 YFSETQ. The trim removed 4 bases at V and 0 bases at J, leaving 6 bases unmatched. CDR3 sequence reads: CASSKLQGLNTEAFF. CDR3 nucleotide sequence: TGCGCCAGCAGCAAGTTACAGGGGTTGAACACTGAAGCTTTCTTT.

The chain is built from TRBV30 and TRBJ1-1; TRBD1 aligns across 7 bases. Looked up from germline, CDR1 is GTSNPN and CDR2 is SVGIG (reference sequence). With 4 bases clipped from V and 1 base from J, the junction kept 6 bases outside the gene matches. The length of the CDR3 is 14 residues. The CDR3 sequence: CAWTFGTANTEAFF. The CDR3 coding sequence is TGTGCCTGGACCTTCGGGACAGCGAACACTGAAGCTTTCTTT.

Here the CDR3 reads CASSHGQFGTEAFF. The CDR3 region has the DNA TGTGCCAGCAGCCACGGACAGTTCGGCACTGAAGCTTTCTTT. The chain carries TRBV5-6 and TRBJ1-1, with D perhaps TRBD1 (6 bases). Germline V gives CDR1 SGHDT, CDR2 YYEEEE. The CDR3 has 14 residues. Trimming removed 4 bases from V and 4 bases from J, with 14 bases in between.